The next 14 T cell receptor beta chains were all read from a single sample in a study of blood T cells in healthy people across ages. PCR was performed a second time for roughly 6 to 12 cycles using a sample-barcoded 5' primer and a J-beta primer mix. TCRdb passed the 5' RACE reads through MiXCR, listing each CDR3 protein once. Of about a million distinct CDR3 sequences in the sample, approximately 38% were seen once. Sequencing used blood. Receptor source: a man younger than 35 in good health.

This clonotype was seen ten or more times. V and J are TRBV20-1 and TRBJ1-2; D not certain. Germline CDR1 is DFQATT and CDR2 is SNEGSKA (reference sequence). This CDR3 has 13 residues. V lost 6 bases and J 4 bases, leaving 15 bases between the germline ends. This CDR3 is CSARKPGTYGYTF. CDR3 nucleotide sequence: TGCAGTGCCCGAAAACCGGGCACCTATGGCTACACCTTC.

In this sample, this clonotype turned up a few times. The chain couples TRBV20-1 to TRBJ2-3; 10 bases are a match to TRBD2. The CDR3 length is 14 residues. V lost 3 bases, J lost 6 bases, and 6 bases stayed unmatched. CDR1 and CDR2 (germline): DFQATT, SNEGSKA (reference sequence). CDR3 residues: CSASSSGGRDTQYF. Here the CDR3 DNA reads TGCAGTGCTAGTTCTAGCGGGGGTCGGGATACGCAGTATTTT.

This chain uses TRBV4-1 with TRBJ2-1, with 9 bases matching TRBD1. V shed 3 bases and J 8 bases; nucleotides not matched to a gene: 17. CDR3 length: 18 amino acids. The germline CDR1 and CDR2 sequences are MGHRA and YSYEKL. In nucleotides, the CDR3 is TGCGCCAGCAGCCAGGTCTTGAAACAGGGGGCGGCGGGTGATGAGCAGTTCTTC. The encoded protein is CASSQVLKQGAAGDEQFF.

This clonotype turned up a few times. The V call is TRBV25-1, the J call TRBJ1-1; TRBD1 matches 11 bases. Germline V CDR1 and CDR2: MGHDK, SYGVNS. The CDR3 length is 15 residues. Trimming at V came to 6 bases and at J to 4 bases, leaving 7 bases not matched to a gene. CDR3 in amino acids: CASRGTGGGGTEAFF. The CDR3 DNA sequence: TGTGCCAGCAGGGGGACAGGGGGAGGGGGCACTGAAGCTTTCTTT.

This rearrangement joins TRBV2 to TRBJ1-2; D is unclear. The germline V gene encodes CDR1 SNHLY and CDR2 FYNNEI. The CDR3 spans 12 residues. Trimming removed 8 bases at V and 6 bases at J, with 13 bases between. DNA for the CDR3: TGTGCCAGCCACCAGTCGAGGGATGGCTACACCTTC. Translated, it gives CASHQSRDGYTF.

This rearrangement joins TRBV4-3 to TRBJ1-2; D gene uncertain. CDR1 and CDR2 from the germline V gene are LGHNA and YSLEER. V was trimmed by 0 bases and J by 4 bases, leaving 12 bases between them. This CDR3 has 15 amino acids. DNA of the CDR3: TGCGCCAGCAGCCAAGATTTAGAAATCATCTATGGCTACACCTTC. This sequence encodes CASSQDLEIIYGYTF.

The chain recombines TRBV4-2 with TRBJ1-2; 7 bases align to TRBD1. Germline lookup yields CDR1 LGHNA and CDR2 YNFKEQ. Losses at the gene ends were 0 bases for V and 5 bases for J; bases not matched to a gene: 9. This CDR3 spans 16 amino acids. As DNA, the CDR3 is TGTGCCAGCAGCCAAGACCTGACAGGGAGGGAATATGGCTACACCTTC. Translating gives CASSQDLTGREYGYTF.

This clonotype was seen only a few times. J is TRBJ1-1 and V is TRBV4-1; D is uncertain. CDR3 length: 13 amino acids. Between the trimmed V and J ends, which lost 0 bases and 11 bases, there was a span of 13 bases. In germline, CDR1 is MGHRA, CDR2 YSYEKL. The CDR3 bases are TGCGCCAGCAGCCAAGACAGTTCGGGGATCGCTTTCTTT. Translating it yields CASSQDSSGIAFF.

V and J are TRBV7-2 and TRBJ1-6; 7 bases agree with TRBD1. The CDR3 contains 16 residues. V shed 6 bases, J shed 0 bases, and the junction held 5 bases outside the gene matches. Germline V gene lookup returns CDR1 SGHTA and CDR2 FQGNSA. Here the CDR3 reads CASRNTGVSYNSPLHF. CDR3 nucleotide sequence: TGTGCCAGCAGAAACACAGGGGTCTCCTATAATTCACCCCTCCACTTT.

V is TRBV12-3 or TRBV12-4 and J is TRBJ1-2, with D perhaps TRBD1 (6 bases). Trimming stripped 6 bases from V and 4 bases from J, with 12 bases between. The CDR3 length is 13 residues. CDR3 in amino acids: CASRDSSSYGYTF. For the CDR3, the DNA is TGTGCCAGCAGGGACAGTTCCTCCTATGGCTACACCTTC.

This chain uses TRBV21-1 with TRBJ2-2; the table's D call of TRBD2 was not tested on the DNA. TRBV21-1 is a recognized pseudogene. This CDR3 contains 15 residues. CDR3 protein: CASSNLAAPTGELFF. In DNA form, the CDR3 reads TGTGCCAGCAGCAACTTAGCGGCCCCGACCGGGGAGCTGTTTTTT.

The table lists this clonotype with many counts. This chain joins TRBV7-2 and TRBJ2-5; no clear D. V lost 1 base to trimming and J lost 4 bases, with 10 bases between them. The CDR3 spans 14 residues. CDR1 and CDR2 (germline): SGHTA, FQGNSA. The CDR3 bases are TGTGCCAGCAGCTTAGATGGCACGACAGAGACCCAGTACTTC. It is translated as CASSLDGTTETQYF.

The sample holds a few counts of this clonotype. The chain links TRBV29-1 to TRBJ1-4; TRBD1 is a possible D gene (6 bases). With 7 bases removed from V and 7 bases from J, the gap between germline ends came to 28 bases. CDR1 and CDR2 from the germline V gene are SQVTM and ANQGSEA. This CDR3 region has 17 residues. The CDR3 coding sequence is TGCAGCGCCGTGGGGGCGCAGGGGTCAGTCGGTAGTGAAAAACTGTTTTTT. As protein: CSAVGAQGSVGSEKLFF.

The gene calls are TRBV5-1 and TRBJ2-1; 9 bases align to TRBD2. J gave up 9 bases and V 0 bases, and 7 bases lay outside the gene matches. The germline CDR1 and CDR2 sequences are SGHRS and YFSETQ. The CDR3 is 15 amino acids. The CDR3: CASSLEVSGGGEQFF. The CDR3 DNA reads TGCGCCAGCAGCTTGGAAGTTAGCGGGGGCGGTGAGCAGTTCTTC.